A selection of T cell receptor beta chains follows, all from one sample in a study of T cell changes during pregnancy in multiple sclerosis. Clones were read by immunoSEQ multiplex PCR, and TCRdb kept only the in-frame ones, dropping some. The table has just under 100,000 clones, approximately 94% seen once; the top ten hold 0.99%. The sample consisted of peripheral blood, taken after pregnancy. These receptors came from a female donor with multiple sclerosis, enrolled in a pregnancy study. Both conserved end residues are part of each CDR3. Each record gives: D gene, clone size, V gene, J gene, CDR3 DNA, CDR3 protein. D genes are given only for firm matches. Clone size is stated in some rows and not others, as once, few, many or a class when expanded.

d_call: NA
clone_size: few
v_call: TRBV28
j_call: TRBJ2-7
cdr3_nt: TGTGCCAGCAGTAACAGAGGGCACGAGCAGTACTTC
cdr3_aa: CASSNRGHEQYF

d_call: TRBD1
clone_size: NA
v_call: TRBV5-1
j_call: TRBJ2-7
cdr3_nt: TGCGCCAGCAGCGAAAACGAAGGGACAGCATTTTACGAGCAGTACTTC
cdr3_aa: CASSENEGTAFYEQYF

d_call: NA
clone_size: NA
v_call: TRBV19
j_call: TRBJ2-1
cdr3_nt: TGTGCCAGTATACCCCTAGGTGGCAATGAGCAGCTCTTC
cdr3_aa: CASIPLGGNEQLF

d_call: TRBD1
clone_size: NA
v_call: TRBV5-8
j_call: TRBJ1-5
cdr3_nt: TGTGCCAGCAGCTTGGTACAGGGGCTACTTAGCAATCAGCCCCAGCATTTT
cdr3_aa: CASSLVQGLLSNQPQHF

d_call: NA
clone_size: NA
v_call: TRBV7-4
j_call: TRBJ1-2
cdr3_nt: TGTGCCAGCACCCCTAGGACAGAAGCGCTTGGTTACTATGGCTACACCTTC
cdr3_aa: CASTPRTEALGYYGYTF

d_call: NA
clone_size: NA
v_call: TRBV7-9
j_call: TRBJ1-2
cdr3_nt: TGTGCCAGCAGCTTAGTAGACAGCTATGGCTACACCTTC
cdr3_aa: CASSLVDSYGYTF

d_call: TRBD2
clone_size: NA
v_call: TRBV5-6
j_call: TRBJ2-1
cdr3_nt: TGTGCCAGCAGGGTACTAGCGGGAGGGGAAAATGAGCAGTTCTTC
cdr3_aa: CASRVLAGGENEQFF

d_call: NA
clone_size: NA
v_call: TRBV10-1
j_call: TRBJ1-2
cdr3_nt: TGCGCCAGCAGTACCGGGACACAAGTGGGCTACACCTTC
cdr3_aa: CASSTGTQVGYTF

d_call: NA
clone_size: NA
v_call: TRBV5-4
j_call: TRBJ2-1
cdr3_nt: TGTGCCTCTAAGACTAAATCCGCCAATGAGCAGTTCTTC
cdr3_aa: CASKTKSANEQFF

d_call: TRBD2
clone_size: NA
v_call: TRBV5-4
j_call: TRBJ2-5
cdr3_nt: TGTGCCAGCAGCTTACCCCAAGCGGGATGGGAGACCCAGTACTTC
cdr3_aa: CASSLPQAGWETQYF

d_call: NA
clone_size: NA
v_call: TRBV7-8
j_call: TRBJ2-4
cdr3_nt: TGTGCCAGCAGCTTAGATAGACATAATTCCAAAAACATTCAGTACTTC
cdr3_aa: CASSLDRHNSKNIQYF

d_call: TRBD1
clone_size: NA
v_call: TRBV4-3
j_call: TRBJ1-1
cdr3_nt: TGCGCCAGCAGCCGACGGACAGGGGGCGGGGGGACTGAAGCTTTCTTT
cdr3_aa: CASSRRTGGGGTEAFF

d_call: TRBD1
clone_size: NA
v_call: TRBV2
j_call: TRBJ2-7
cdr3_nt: TGTGCCAGCAGTCCCCTCAGAGGCCCCGGACAGGACGAGGGGCAGTACTTC
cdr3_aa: CASSPLRGPGQDEGQYF

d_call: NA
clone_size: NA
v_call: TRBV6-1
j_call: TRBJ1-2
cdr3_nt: TGTGCCAGCAGTGAAGCGAAGGGGCACTATGGCTACACCTTC
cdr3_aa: CASSEAKGHYGYTF

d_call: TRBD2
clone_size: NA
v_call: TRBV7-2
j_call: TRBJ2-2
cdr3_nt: TGTGCCAGCAGCGGCGGGGGGGTACCCACCGGGGAGCTGTTTTTT
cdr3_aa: CASSGGGVPTGELFF

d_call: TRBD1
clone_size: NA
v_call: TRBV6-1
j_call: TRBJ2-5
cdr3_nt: TGTGCCAGCAGTGAACCCGGGACAGGCGGGGAGACCCAGTACTTC
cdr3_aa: CASSEPGTGGETQYF

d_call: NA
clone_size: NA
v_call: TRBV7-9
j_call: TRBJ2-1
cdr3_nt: TGTGCCAGCCACCCGGGGTCTTCGGCTTACAATGAGCAGTTCTTC
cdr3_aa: CASHPGSSAYNEQFF

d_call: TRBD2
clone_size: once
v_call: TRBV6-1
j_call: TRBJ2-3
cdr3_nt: TGTGCCAGCAGTGCTCTAGCGGCTAGCACAGATACGCAGTATTTT
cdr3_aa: CASSALAASTDTQYF

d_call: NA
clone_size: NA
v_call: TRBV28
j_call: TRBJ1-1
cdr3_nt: TGTGCCAGCAGTTTAAGGTTGACAGGTGAAGCTTTCTTT
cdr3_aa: CASSLRLTGEAFF

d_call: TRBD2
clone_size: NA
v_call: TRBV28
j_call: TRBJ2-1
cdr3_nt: TGTGCCAGCAGTCCAGAGGCGTGGGCGGGAGGGAACAATGAGCAGTTCTTC
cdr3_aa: CASSPEAWAGGNNEQFF

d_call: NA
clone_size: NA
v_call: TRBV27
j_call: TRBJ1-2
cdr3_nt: TGTGCCAGCAGTACTGACAGTCGGGGGGCTGTTGGCTACACCTTC
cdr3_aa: CASSTDSRGAVGYTF

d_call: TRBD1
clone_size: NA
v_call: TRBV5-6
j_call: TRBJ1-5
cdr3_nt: TGTGCCAGCAGCTTCGGCGTTCAGGGGGCGATGAGCAATCAGCCCCAGCATTTT
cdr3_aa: CASSFGVQGAMSNQPQHF

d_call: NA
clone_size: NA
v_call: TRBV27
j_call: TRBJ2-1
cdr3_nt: TGTGCCAGCAGTTTATCAGGGGCCCCTTTGCAGTTCTTC
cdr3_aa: CASSLSGAPLQFF

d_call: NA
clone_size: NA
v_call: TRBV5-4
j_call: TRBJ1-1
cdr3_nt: TGTGCCAGCAGCCCACCCGGGTGGAACACTGAAGCTTTCTTT
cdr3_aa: CASSPPGWNTEAFF

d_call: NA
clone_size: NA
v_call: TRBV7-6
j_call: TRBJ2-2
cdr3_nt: TGTGCCAGCAGCTTAATTAATACCGGGGAGCTGTTTTTT
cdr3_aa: CASSLINTGELFF

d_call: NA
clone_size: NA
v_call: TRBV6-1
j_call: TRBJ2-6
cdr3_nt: TGTGCCAGCAGTGAAGCCAGATCTGGGGCCAACGTCCTGACTTTC
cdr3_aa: CASSEARSGANVLTF

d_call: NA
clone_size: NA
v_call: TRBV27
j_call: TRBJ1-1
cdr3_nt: TGTGCCAGCAGTCGCAGCAGGGCATCTGAAGCTTTCTTT
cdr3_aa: CASSRSRASEAFF

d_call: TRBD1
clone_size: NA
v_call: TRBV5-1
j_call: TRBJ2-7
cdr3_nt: TGCGCCAGCAGCGTAGGGACAGGGTCCTACGAGCAGTACTTC
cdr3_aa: CASSVGTGSYEQYF

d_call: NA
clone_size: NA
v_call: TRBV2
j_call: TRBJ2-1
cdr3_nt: TGTGCCAGCAGTCGGGACACTCGGTCGGGTGAGCAGTTCTTC
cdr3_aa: CASSRDTRSGEQFF

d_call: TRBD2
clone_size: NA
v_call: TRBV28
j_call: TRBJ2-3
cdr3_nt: TGTGCCAGCAGCTCGGGAGGTCACCCCAACACAGATACGCAGTATTTT
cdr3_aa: CASSSGGHPNTDTQYF

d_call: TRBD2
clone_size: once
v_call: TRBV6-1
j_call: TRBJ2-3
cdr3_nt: TGTGCCAGCAGTGCACTAGCGGGAGCAATCGCAGATACGCAGTATTTT
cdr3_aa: CASSALAGAIADTQYF

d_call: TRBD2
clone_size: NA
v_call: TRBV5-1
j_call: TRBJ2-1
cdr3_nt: TGCGCCAGCGGGACTAGCGGGAGGGACAATGAGCAGTTCTTC
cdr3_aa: CASGTSGRDNEQFF

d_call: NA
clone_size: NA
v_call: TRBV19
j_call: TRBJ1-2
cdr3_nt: TGTGCCACTAACGGGGGGGCGGACCGGTATGGCTACACCTTC
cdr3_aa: CATNGGADRYGYTF

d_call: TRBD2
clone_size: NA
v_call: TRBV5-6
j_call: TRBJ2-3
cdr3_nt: TGTGCCAGCAGCTCCGGGAGGGCCCATCGTCTAACAGATACGCAGTATTTT
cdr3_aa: CASSSGRAHRLTDTQYF

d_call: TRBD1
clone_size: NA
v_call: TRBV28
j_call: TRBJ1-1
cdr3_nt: TGTGCCAGCAGCTCAGGGACAGGGAACACTGAAGCTTTCTTT
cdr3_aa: CASSSGTGNTEAFF

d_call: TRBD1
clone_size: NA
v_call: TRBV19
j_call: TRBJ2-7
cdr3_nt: TGTGCCTCGGGGGCTGGTTGGACAGGGGTTGACGAGCAGTACTTC
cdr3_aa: CASGAGWTGVDEQYF

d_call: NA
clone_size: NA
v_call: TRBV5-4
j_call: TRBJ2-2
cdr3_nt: TGTGCCAGCAGCTTGATCGGGTTGGGACTGAACACCGGGGAGCTGTTTTTT
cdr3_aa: CASSLIGLGLNTGELFF

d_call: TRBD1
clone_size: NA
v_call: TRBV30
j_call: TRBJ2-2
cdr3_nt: TGTGCCTGGGGGCAGGGGGCCGTCACCGGGGAGCTGTTTTTT
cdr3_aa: CAWGQGAVTGELFF

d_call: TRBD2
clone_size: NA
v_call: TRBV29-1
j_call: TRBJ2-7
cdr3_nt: TGCAGCGCGCGGTCTAGCGGCTCCTACGAGCAGTACTTC
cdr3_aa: CSARSSGSYEQYF

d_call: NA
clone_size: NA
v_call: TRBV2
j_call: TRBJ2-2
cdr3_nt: TGTGCCAGCAGTGTTGGGGCGCCGACCACCGGGGAGCTGTTTTTT
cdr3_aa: CASSVGAPTTGELFF